The 28 T cell receptor beta chains in this list originate from one sample, sequenced in a study of chemoradiotherapy in HPV16-positive cancers. Profiling relied on immunoSEQ multiplex PCR, and the TCRdb table lists in-frame clones only, not all of them. The sample yields 5,000 to 6,000 clones, approximately 93% seen once. The starting material was blood, obtained from a patient who underwent chemoradiotherapy. The origin of the receptors is a human donor with HPV-associated anogenital cancer.

This clone showed up just once. The V and J genes are TRBV6-1 and TRBJ2-5, with D unclear. Germline values: CDR1 MNHNS, CDR2 SASEGT. The V gene lost 2 bases and the J gene lost 5 bases, with 3 bases spanning the gap. There are 11 residues in the CDR3. The CDR3 nucleotides read TGTGCCAGCAGTGAACCGGAGACCCAGTACTTC. Amino acid sequence: CASSEPETQYF.

This clone has just one count. This chain links TRBV9 with TRBJ2-3; D gene ambiguous. The CDR3 is 15 amino acids. CDR1 is SGDLS and CDR2 is YYNGEE in the germline V gene. Trimming took off 0 bases at V and 4 bases at J, with 12 bases between the two ends. The DNA for the CDR3 is TGTGCCAGCAGCGTAGACACAGTAACGTCAGATACGCAGTATTTT. Translating it yields CASSVDTVTSDTQYF.

This clone turned up a few times. This chain joins TRBV4-2 and TRBJ1-3, with 9 positions matching TRBD1. The CDR3 contains 15 residues. Germline V gene sequence: CDR1 LGHNA, CDR2 YNFKEQ. V lost 4 bases to trimming and J lost 3 bases; unmatched junction nucleotides: 4. CDR3 residues: CASSPQGAYGNTIYF. CDR3 bases: TGTGCCAGCAGCCCACAGGGGGCTTATGGAAACACCATATATTTT.

The rearrangement links TRBV28 to TRBJ2-3; D possibly uses TRBD1 or TRBD2 (6 bases each). Germline assignment: CDR1 MDHEN and CDR2 SYDVKM. Trimming took off 7 bases at V and 4 bases at J, with 21 bases between the two ends. CDR3 length: 16 amino acids. CDR3 in amino acids: CASTQGGWDGADTQYF. The CDR3 region has the DNA TGTGCCAGCACTCAAGGGGGGTGGGATGGGGCAGATACGCAGTATTTT.

The V call is TRBV6-1, the J call TRBJ2-3, with 11 positions matching TRBD2. The CDR3 spans 15 residues. Germline loops: CDR1 MNHNS, CDR2 SASEGT. V was clipped by 10 bases and J by 3 bases; unmatched bases: 9. CDR3 nucleotides: TGTGCCACCCTCGGTTGGACTAGCGGGACAGATACGCAGTATTTT. Its protein product is CATLGWTSGTDTQYF.

V is TRBV5-4 and J is TRBJ1-4; TRBD1 matches 7 bases. Trimming cost V 4 bases and J 0 bases; bases outside gene matches: 9. CDR3 size: 17 residues. Germline V CDR1 and CDR2: SGHNT, YYREEE (reference sequence). In nucleotides, the CDR3 is TGTGCCAGCAGCATCTTTGACCAGGGGGCAACTAATGAAAAACTGTTTTTT. Its translation: CASSIFDQGATNEKLFF.

The CDR3 coding sequence is TGTGCCAGTAGTGGGACAGGGGGCTATGGCTACACCTTC. Protein: CASSGTGGYGYTF. V and J are TRBV19 and TRBJ1-2; 11 nucleotides agree with TRBD1. Germline values: CDR1 LNHDA, CDR2 SQIVND (reference sequence). This CDR3 comprises 13 residues. J lost 4 bases, V lost 5 bases, and 0 bases had no gene match. The full variable domain, in which reference TRBV19 and TRBJ1-2 provide the parts outside the CDR3, is DGGITQSPKYLFRKEGQNVTLSCEQNLNHDAMYWYRQDPGQGLRLIYYSQIVNDFQKGDIAEGYSVSREKKESFPLTVTSAQKNPTAFYLCASSGTGGYGYTFGSGTRLTVV.

This sequence joins TRBV19 and TRBJ1-2; D is unclear. The CDR3 loop spans 13 amino acids. V was shortened by 3 bases and J by 3 bases, with 8 bases between the two germline ends. The germline gives CDR1 LNHDA, CDR2 SQIVND (reference sequence). The CDR3 DNA is TGTGCCAGTAGTATGAACGGAGACTATGGCTACACCTTC. This codes for CASSMNGDYGYTF.

The chain carries TRBV29-1 and TRBJ2-2, with 7 positions matching TRBD2. V was clipped by 3 bases and J by 2 bases; unmatched bases: 3. Germline-derived CDR1 and CDR2 are SQVTM and ANQGSEA. The CDR3 length is 14 residues. The CDR3 sequence: CSVDGGGNTGELFF. The CDR3 coding sequence is TGCAGCGTTGATGGGGGGGGTAACACCGGGGAGCTGTTTTTT.

This clone was seen once. This sequence joins TRBV7-2 and TRBJ2-3; a possible D gene is TRBD1 (6 bases). V lost 1 base, J lost 6 bases, and 8 bases lay in between. From germline, CDR1 is SGHTA and CDR2 FQGNSA. The CDR3 covers 13 residues. This CDR3 is CASSLDRDDTQYF. The CDR3 DNA is TGTGCCAGCAGCTTAGACAGGGACGATACGCAGTATTTT.

This chain uses TRBV19 with TRBJ1-1; 9 bases line up with TRBD1. Looked up from germline, CDR1 is LNHDA and CDR2 is SQIVND (reference sequence). The CDR3 runs to 14 residues. With V trimmed by 6 bases and J by 4 bases, 6 bases remained unmatched. CDR3 sequence reads: CASRETGGTTEAFF. In DNA form, the CDR3 reads TGTGCCAGTAGGGAGACAGGGGGTACCACTGAAGCTTTCTTT.

The rearrangement uses TRBV10-2 and TRBJ1-1; the D is unclear. V lost 6 bases and J lost 4, with 18 bases in between. There are 15 residues in the CDR3. CDR1 WSHSY and CDR2 SAAADI come from the germline V gene. The CDR3 sequence: CASRPGSPGSTEAFF. The CDR3 DNA is TGCGCCAGCAGACCCGGGAGTCCTGGGAGCACTGAAGCTTTCTTT.

This chain uses TRBV5-6 with TRBJ2-7; TRBD1 matches 8 bases. Germline loops: CDR1 SGHDT, CDR2 YYEEEE. Losses at the gene ends were 5 bases for V and 2 bases for J; bases not matched to a gene: 6. The CDR3 has 14 amino acids. The CDR3 loop is CASSFTGGPYEQYF. The DNA of the CDR3 is TGTGCCAGCAGTTTTACAGGGGGTCCCTACGAGCAGTACTTC.

V gene TRBV2 combines with J gene TRBJ1-1; maybe TRBD1 (6 bases). The V end lost 7 bases, the J end lost 1 base, and 10 bases lay between the germline ends. The germline CDR1 and CDR2 sequences are SNHLY and FYNNEI. The CDR3 runs to 13 residues. In DNA form, the CDR3 reads TGTGCCAGCATTCTGACAGGGAACACTGAAGCTTTCTTT. It is translated as CASILTGNTEAFF.

The gene calls are TRBV7-9 and TRBJ2-2, with 12 bases matching TRBD2. This CDR3 has 18 residues. Germline V CDR1 and CDR2: SEHNR, FQNEAQ (reference sequence). V lost 1 base to trimming and J lost 5 bases; unmatched junction nucleotides: 8. CDR3 loop: CASSLGPLAGGDTGELFF. CDR3 DNA: TGTGCCAGCAGCTTAGGGCCACTAGCGGGAGGAGATACCGGGGAGCTGTTTTTT.

V and J are TRBV9 and TRBJ2-2; D uncertain. CDR1 and CDR2 (germline): SGDLS, YYNGEE. The CDR3 length is 13 residues. Trimming removed 0 bases at V and 8 bases at J, with 8 bases between. CDR3: CASSVGLAGELFF. For the CDR3, the DNA is TGTGCCAGCAGCGTAGGTTTGGCAGGGGAGCTGTTTTTT. The whole variable domain, remainder taken from reference TRBV9 and TRBJ2-2, is DSGVTQTPKHLITATGQRVTLRCSPRSGDLSVYWYQQSLDQGLQFLIQYYNGEERAKGNILERFSAQQFPDLHSELNLSSLELGDSALYFCASSVGLAGELFFGEGSRLTVL.

The chain recombines TRBV7-9 with TRBJ1-5; TRBD1 might be the D (5 bases). This CDR3 contains 15 residues. Per the germline V gene, CDR1 is SEHNR and CDR2 is FQNEAQ (reference sequence). With 5 bases removed from V and 0 bases from J, the gap between germline ends came to 11 bases. CDR3 amino acids: CASSPAGHSNQPQHF. CDR3 bases: TGTGCCAGCAGCCCCGCAGGACATAGCAATCAGCCCCAGCATTTT.

V gene TRBV11-2 combines with J gene TRBJ1-4; TRBD1 is a possible D gene (5 bases). CDR1 and CDR2 (germline): SGHAT, FQNNGV. The CDR3 sequence is 14 residues long. V lost 6 bases and J 7 bases, leaving 15 bases between the germline ends. CDR3 in amino acids: CASRQQGRREKLFF. The DNA for the CDR3 is TGTGCCAGCAGACAGCAGGGACGTCGTGAAAAACTGTTTTTT.

The chain links TRBV6-5 to TRBJ1-6; D is possibly TRBD1 (6 bases). The germline V gene encodes CDR1 MNHEY and CDR2 SVGAGI. V lost 0 bases, J lost 10 bases, and 13 bases lay in between. CDR3 length: 15 residues. This chain's CDR3 is CASSYSQGVKSPLHF. The CDR3 DNA reads as TGTGCCAGCAGTTACTCACAGGGTGTAAAGTCACCCCTCCACTTT.

The rearrangement links TRBV9 to TRBJ2-5; TRBD2 aligns across 8 bases. Germline values: CDR1 SGDLS, CDR2 YYNGEE. After removal of 1 base from V and 1 base from J, the junction contained 3 bases not matched to a gene. This CDR3 is 15 amino acids long. The CDR3 DNA reads as TGTGCCAGCAGCGTAATAGCGGGGTTCCAAGAGACCCAGTACTTC. Translating it yields CASSVIAGFQETQYF.

The rearrangement uses TRBV7-9 and TRBJ2-1, with D maybe TRBD1 (6 bases). The CDR3 is 14 residues long. Trimming took off 0 bases at V and 10 bases at J, with 13 bases between the two ends. Germline V CDR1 and CDR2: SEHNR, FQNEAQ (reference sequence). CDR3 residues: CASSLAQGSGEQFF. The CDR3 region has the DNA TGTGCCAGCAGCTTAGCGCAGGGGTCGGGGGAGCAGTTCTTC.

In DNA, the CDR3 is TGTGCCAGCAGCTCCCTCTCCTCACTAGCGGGGGAAGAGACCCAGTACTTC. Translating gives CASSSLSSLAGEETQYF. This sequence joins TRBV7-3 and TRBJ2-5; 11 bases are a match to TRBD2. V lost 4 bases, J lost 3 bases, and 10 bases stayed unmatched. Germline V gene data show CDR1 as SGHTA and CDR2 as FQGTGA. The CDR3 consists of 17 residues.

The V call is TRBV5-5, the J call TRBJ1-1; the D is unclear. Germline V lookup: CDR1 SGHKS, CDR2 YYEKEE (reference sequence). The CDR3 contains 16 residues. The germline V and J ends were trimmed by 1 base and 4 bases, with 17 bases remaining between them. The CDR3 spells CASSLFLAPSGTEAFF. CDR3 DNA: TGTGCCAGCAGCTTGTTCCTCGCCCCATCGGGCACTGAAGCTTTCTTT.

The chain carries TRBV6-5 and TRBJ2-1; TRBD2 matches at 11 bases. The V and J ends lost 6 bases and 7 bases, in that order; junction bases with no gene match: 8. The CDR3 consists of 15 residues. The germline CDR1 and CDR2 sequences are MNHEY and SVGAGI. This chain's CDR3 is CASSVLAGVRNEQFF. The CDR3 DNA sequence: TGTGCCAGCAGCGTACTAGCGGGAGTGAGAAATGAGCAGTTCTTC.

The chain joins TRBV11-3 to TRBJ2-1, with D tentatively TRBD1 or TRBD2 (5 bases each). CDR1 is SGHNT and CDR2 is YENEEA in the germline V gene. The V end was cut by 4 bases, the J end by 0 bases, with 10 bases between. The CDR3 sequence is 15 residues long. DNA of the CDR3: TGTGCCAGCAGCTCCGGGACGGACTCCTACAATGAGCAGTTCTTC. Residues: CASSSGTDSYNEQFF.

The chain joins TRBV2 to TRBJ2-5; 8 nucleotides align to TRBD2. Germline V lookup: CDR1 SNHLY, CDR2 FYNNEI. There are 14 residues in the CDR3. Trimming cost V 8 bases and J 3 bases; bases outside gene matches: 8. CDR3 DNA sequence: TGTGCCAGCGGGGGCGGGAGGCTTGAAGAGACCCAGTACTTC. Its translation is CASGGGRLEETQYF.

Points on this clone: One end of the junction does not line up with germline, which may come from a read error. The chain has TRBV7-3 and TRBJ2-1; D uncertain. The CDR3 spans 12 residues. The germline gives CDR1 SGHTA, CDR2 FQGTGA. In DNA, the CDR3 is TGTGCCAGCACCTTACGGAGCACTGAGCAGTTCTTC. Its translation is CASTLRSTEQFF.

The gene calls are TRBV15 and TRBJ2-5; the match to TRBD1 covers 7 bases. Looked up from germline, CDR1 is LNHNV and CDR2 is YYDKDF (reference sequence). The ends lost 3 bases at V and 2 bases at J; junction bases unmatched: 6. This CDR3 has 15 amino acids. The CDR3 loop reads CATSSEPGQQETQYF. The CDR3 nucleotides read TGTGCCACCAGCAGCGAACCGGGACAGCAAGAGACCCAGTACTTC.